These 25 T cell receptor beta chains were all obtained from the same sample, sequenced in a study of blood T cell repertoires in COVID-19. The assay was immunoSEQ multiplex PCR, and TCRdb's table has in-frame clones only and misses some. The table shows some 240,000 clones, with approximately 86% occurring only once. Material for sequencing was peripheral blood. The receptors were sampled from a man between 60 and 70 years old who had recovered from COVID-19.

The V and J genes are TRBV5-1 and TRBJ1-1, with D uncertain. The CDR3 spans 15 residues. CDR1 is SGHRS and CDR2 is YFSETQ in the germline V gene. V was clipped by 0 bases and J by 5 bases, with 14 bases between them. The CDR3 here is CASSLGAVTGTEAFF. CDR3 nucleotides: TGCGCCAGCAGCTTGGGGGCAGTTACGGGGACTGAAGCTTTCTTT. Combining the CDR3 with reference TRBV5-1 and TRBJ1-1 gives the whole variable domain KAGVTQTPRYLIKTRGQQVTLSCSPISGHRSVSWYQQTPGQGLQFLFEYFSETQRNKGNFPGRFSGRQFSNSRSEMNVSTLELGDSALYLCASSLGAVTGTEAFFGQGTRLTVV.

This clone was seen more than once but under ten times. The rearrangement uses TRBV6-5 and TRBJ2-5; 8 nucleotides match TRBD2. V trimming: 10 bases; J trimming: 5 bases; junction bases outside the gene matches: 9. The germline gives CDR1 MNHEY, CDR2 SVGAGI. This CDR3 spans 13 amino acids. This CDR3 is CANSRGGSETQYF. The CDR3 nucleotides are TGTGCCAATTCACGGGGGGGCAGCGAGACCCAGTACTTC.

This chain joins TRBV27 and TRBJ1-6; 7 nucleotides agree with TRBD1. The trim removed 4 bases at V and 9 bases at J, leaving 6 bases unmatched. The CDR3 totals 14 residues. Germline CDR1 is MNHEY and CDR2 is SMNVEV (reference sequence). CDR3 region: CASSSPGGRSPLHF. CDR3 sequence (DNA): TGTGCCAGCAGTTCACCAGGGGGTCGTTCACCCCTCCACTTT.

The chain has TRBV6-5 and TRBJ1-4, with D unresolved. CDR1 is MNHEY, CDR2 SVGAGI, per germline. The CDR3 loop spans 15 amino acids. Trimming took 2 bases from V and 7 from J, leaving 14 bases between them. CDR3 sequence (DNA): TGTGCCAGCAGTTACGACCGGGGAGGTGGTGAAAAACTGTTTTTT. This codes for CASSYDRGGGEKLFF.

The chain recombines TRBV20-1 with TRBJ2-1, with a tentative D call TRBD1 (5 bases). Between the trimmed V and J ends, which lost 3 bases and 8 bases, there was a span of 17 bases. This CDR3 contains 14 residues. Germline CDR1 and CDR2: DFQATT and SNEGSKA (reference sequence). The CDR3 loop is CSASPGKGEDEQFF. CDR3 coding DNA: TGCAGTGCTAGTCCCGGCAAAGGGGAAGATGAGCAGTTCTTC.

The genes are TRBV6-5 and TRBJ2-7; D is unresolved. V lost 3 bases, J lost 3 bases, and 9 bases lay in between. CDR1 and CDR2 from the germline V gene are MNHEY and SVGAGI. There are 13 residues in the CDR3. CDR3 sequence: CASSYPGGYEQYF. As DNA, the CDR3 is TGTGCCAGCAGTTATCCCGGTGGCTACGAGCAGTACTTC.

The CDR3 nucleotides read TGTGCCAGCAGCCCCCGTCCGGCGGCCACAGATACGCAGTATTTT. Residues: CASSPRPAATDTQYF. The chain has TRBV9 and TRBJ2-3; unclear D gene. CDR3 size: 15 residues. The V end lost 4 bases, the J end lost 2 bases, and 14 bases lay between the germline ends. Germline CDR1 and CDR2: SGDLS and YYNGEE.

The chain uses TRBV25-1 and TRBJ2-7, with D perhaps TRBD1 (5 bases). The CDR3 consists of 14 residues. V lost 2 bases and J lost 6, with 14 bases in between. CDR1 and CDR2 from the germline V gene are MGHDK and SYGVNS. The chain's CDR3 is CASSEPRAGLEQYF. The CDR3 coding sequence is TGTGCCAGCAGTGAACCCAGAGCAGGGCTCGAGCAGTACTTC.

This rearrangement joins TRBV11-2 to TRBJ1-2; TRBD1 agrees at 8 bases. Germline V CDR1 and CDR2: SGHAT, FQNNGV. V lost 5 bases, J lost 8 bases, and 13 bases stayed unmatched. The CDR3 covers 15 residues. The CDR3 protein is CASSRRQGKNEGYTF. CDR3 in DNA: TGTGCCAGCAGCCGGCGACAGGGGAAGAATGAGGGCTACACCTTC. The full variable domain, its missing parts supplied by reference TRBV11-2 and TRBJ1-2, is EAGVAQSPRYKIIEKRQSVAFWCNPISGHATLYWYQQILGQGPKLLIQFQNNGVVDDSQLPKDRFSAERLKGVDSTLKIQPAKLEDSAVYLCASSRRQGKNEGYTFGSGTRLTVV.

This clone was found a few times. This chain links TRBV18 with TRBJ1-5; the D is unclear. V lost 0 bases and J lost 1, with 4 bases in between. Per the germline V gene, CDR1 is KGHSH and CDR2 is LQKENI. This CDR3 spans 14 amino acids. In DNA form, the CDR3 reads TGTGCCAGCTCACCACCCGGGAGCAATCAGCCCCAGCATTTT. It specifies CASSPPGSNQPQHF. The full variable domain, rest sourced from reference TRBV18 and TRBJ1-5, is NAGVMQNPRHLVRRRGQEARLRCSPMKGHSHVYWYRQLPEEGLKFMVYLQKENIIDESGMPKERFSAEFPKEGPSILRIQQVVRGDSAAYFCASSPPGSNQPQHFGDGTRLSIL.

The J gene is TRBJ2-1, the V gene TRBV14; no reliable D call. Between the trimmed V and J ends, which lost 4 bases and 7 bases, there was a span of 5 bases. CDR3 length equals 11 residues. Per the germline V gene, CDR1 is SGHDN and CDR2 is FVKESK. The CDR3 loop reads CASSLRNEQFF. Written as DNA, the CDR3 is TGTGCCAGCAGCCTGAGGAATGAGCAGTTCTTC.

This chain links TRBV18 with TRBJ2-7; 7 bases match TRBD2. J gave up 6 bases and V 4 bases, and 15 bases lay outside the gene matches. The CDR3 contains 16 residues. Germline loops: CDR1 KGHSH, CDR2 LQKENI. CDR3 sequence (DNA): TGTGCCAGCTCACGCACCCGGGACTACGGGGCGGGCGAGCAGTACTTC. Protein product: CASSRTRDYGAGEQYF.

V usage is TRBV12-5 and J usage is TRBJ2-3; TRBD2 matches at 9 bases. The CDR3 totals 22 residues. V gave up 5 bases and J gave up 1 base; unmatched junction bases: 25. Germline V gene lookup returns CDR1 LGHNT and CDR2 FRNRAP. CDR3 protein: CASGLATGDYFQRGARTDTQYF. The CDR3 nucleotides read TGTGCTAGTGGTCTAGCGACAGGTGACTATTTTCAGCGGGGGGCACGCACAGATACGCAGTATTTT. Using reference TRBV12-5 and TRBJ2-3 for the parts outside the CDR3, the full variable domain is DARVTQTPRHKVTEMGQEVTMRCQPILGHNTVFWYRQTMMQGLELLAYFRNRAPLDDSGMPKDRFSAEMPDATLATLKIQPSEPRDSAVYFCASGLATGDYFQRGARTDTQYFGPGTRLTVL.

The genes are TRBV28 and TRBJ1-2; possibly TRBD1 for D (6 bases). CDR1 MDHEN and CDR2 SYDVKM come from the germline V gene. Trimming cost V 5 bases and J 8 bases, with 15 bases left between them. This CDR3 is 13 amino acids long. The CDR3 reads CASSRTGIAGYTF. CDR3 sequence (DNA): TGTGCCAGCAGTAGAACAGGGATTGCAGGCTACACCTTC.

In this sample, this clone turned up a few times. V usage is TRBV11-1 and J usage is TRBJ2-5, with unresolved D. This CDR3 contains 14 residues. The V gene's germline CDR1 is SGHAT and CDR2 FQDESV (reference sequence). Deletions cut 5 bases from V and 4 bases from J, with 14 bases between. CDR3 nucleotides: TGTGCCAGCAGCCCCCGGATTCAGCGAGAGACCCAGTACTTC. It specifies CASSPRIQRETQYF. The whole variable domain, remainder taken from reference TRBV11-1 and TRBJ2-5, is EAEVAQSPRYKITEKSQAVAFWCDPISGHATLYWYRQILGQGPELLVQFQDESVVDDSQLPKDRFSAERLKGVDSTLKIQPAELGDSAMYLCASSPRIQRETQYFGPGTRLLVL.

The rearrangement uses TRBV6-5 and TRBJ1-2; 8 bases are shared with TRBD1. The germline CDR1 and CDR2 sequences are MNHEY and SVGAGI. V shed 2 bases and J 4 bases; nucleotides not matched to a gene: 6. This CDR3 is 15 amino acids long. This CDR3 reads CASSYETGEIYGYTF. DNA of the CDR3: TGTGCCAGCAGTTACGAGACAGGGGAGATCTATGGCTACACCTTC.

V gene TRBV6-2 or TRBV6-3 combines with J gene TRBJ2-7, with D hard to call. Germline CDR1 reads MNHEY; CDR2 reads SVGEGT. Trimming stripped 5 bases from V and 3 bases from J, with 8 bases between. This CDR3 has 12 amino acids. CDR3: CASSPHSYEQYF. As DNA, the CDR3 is TGTGCCAGCAGTCCCCACAGCTACGAGCAGTACTTC.

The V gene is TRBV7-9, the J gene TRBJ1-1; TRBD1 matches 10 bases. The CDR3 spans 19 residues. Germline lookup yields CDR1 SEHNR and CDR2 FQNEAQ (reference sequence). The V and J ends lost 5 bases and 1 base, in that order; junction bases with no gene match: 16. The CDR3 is CASSPLTIGTGATNTEAFF. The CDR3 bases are TGTGCCAGCAGCCCGTTAACGATAGGGACAGGGGCGACGAACACTGAAGCTTTCTTT.

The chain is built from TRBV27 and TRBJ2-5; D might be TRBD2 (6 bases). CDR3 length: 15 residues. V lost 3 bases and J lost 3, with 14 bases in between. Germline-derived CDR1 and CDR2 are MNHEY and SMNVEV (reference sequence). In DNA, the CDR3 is TGTGCCAGCAGTTTCATATGGACGGGGGAAGAGACCCAGTACTTC. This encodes CASSFIWTGEETQYF.

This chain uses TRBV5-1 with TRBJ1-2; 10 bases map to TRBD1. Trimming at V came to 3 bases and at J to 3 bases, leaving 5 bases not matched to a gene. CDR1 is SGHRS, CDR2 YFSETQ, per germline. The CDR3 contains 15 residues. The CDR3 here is CASSSSGQGYYGYTF. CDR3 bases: TGCGCCAGCAGCTCCTCGGGACAGGGGTACTATGGCTACACCTTC.

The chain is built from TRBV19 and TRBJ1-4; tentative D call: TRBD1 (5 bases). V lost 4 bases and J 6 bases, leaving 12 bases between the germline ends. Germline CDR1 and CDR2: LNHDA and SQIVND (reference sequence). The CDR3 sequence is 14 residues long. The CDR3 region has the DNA TGTGCCAGTAGTAAAAGGGGAGGAGATGAAAAACTGTTTTTT. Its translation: CASSKRGGDEKLFF.

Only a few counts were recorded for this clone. CDR3 sequence reads: CASKGQGHNGYTF. The CDR3 DNA follows: TGTGCCAGCAAGGGACAGGGGCATAATGGCTACACCTTC. This chain joins TRBV6-5 and TRBJ1-2; 10 nucleotides match TRBD1. Losses at the gene ends were 7 bases for V and 6 bases for J; bases not matched to a gene: 5. CDR1 and CDR2 (germline): MNHEY, SVGAGI. The CDR3 sequence is 13 residues long.

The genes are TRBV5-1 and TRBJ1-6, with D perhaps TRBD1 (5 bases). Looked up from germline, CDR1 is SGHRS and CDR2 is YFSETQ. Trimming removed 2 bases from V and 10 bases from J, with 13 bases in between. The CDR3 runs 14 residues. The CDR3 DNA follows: TGCGCCAGCAGCTTAGGAGGGGATTTATCACCCCTCCACTTT. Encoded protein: CASSLGGDLSPLHF.

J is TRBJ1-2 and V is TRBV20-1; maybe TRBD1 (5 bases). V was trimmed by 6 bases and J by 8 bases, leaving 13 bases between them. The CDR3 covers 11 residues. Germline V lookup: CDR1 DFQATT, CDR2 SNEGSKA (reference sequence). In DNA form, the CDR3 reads TGCAGTGCCCGCGGCCAGGGAGGCTACACCTTC. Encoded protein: CSARGQGGYTF.

The CDR3 protein is CATSRDWGLAGGQADTQYF. The CDR3 DNA is TGTGCCACCAGCAGAGATTGGGGACTAGCGGGGGGGCAAGCAGATACGCAGTATTTT. The chain uses TRBV15 and TRBJ2-3; the match to TRBD2 covers 16 bases. The V gene end was trimmed by 0 bases and the J gene end by 4 bases; junction bases not matched to a gene: 7. CDR1 is LNHNV, CDR2 YYDKDF, per germline (reference sequence). The CDR3 covers 19 residues.